A selection of T cell receptor beta chains follows, all from one sample in a study of cytomegalovirus exposure and HLA in healthy donors. Using immunoSEQ multiplex PCR, the repertoire was profiled, and TCRdb retains in-frame clones only, with some absent. The profile covers around 140,000 clones, with 76% appearing a single time and about 1.8% taken by the ten largest. Material: PBMCs. These receptors all stem from a female donor in good health and CMV-seropositive. CDR3s include the opening cysteine and the closing phenylalanine or tryptophan. Fields, in order: J gene, clone size, V gene, D gene, CDR3 protein, CDR3 DNA. D genes are given only for firm matches. Only part of the rows carry a size: once, few, many, or a class if the clone is expanded.

TRBJ1-2,few,TRBV13,TRBD1,CASSRGTGRYGYTF,TGTGCCAGCAGCCGTGGGACAGGGAGATATGGCTACACCTTC
TRBJ2-7,few,TRBV5-6,TRBD2,CASSLPGLAAPEQYF,TGTGCCAGCAGCTTGCCGGGACTAGCGGCCCCAGAGCAGTACTTC
TRBJ2-1,.,TRBV19,TRBD2,CASSIDRSGSWNEQFF,TGTGCCAGTAGTATAGATCGCAGCGGGAGCTGGAATGAGCAGTTCTTC
TRBJ1-5,.,TRBV6-1,TRBD1,CASKDRGNQSQHF,TGTGCCAGCAAGGACAGGGGTAATCAGTCCCAGCATTTT
TRBJ2-7,.,TRBV6-1,TRBD1,CASLRQGATAEQYF,TGTGCCAGCCTTCGACAGGGGGCAACTGCTGAGCAGTACTTC
TRBJ1-1,.,TRBV18,.,CASSPHFDGDAFF,TGTGCCAGCTCACCACACTTCGACGGGGATGCTTTCTTT
TRBJ1-5,.,TRBV9,.,CASSVGGGNQPQHF,TGTGCCAGCAGCGTAGGGGGAGGCAATCAGCCCCAGCATTTT
TRBJ2-1,.,TRBV30,TRBD2,CAWRTSGRKDEQFF,TGTGCCTGGAGGACTAGCGGGAGGAAGGATGAGCAGTTCTTC
TRBJ2-4,once,TRBV9,TRBD2,CASSVAPGLAGELAKNIQYF,TGTGCCAGCAGCGTCGCCCCGGGACTAGCGGGGGAGCTAGCCAAAAACATTCAGTACTTC
TRBJ1-4,.,TRBV5-1,TRBD1,CASSRQGAVNEKLFF,TGCGCCAGCAGCCGGCAGGGGGCGGTTAATGAAAAACTGTTTTTT
TRBJ2-7,.,TRBV28,TRBD2,CASLNGGGSYEQYF,TGTGCCAGTTTAAACGGGGGGGGGTCCTACGAGCAGTACTTC
TRBJ2-5,.,TRBV6-8,TRBD2,CASSQIAGGPETQYF,TGTGCCAGCAGCCAGATAGCGGGGGGGCCAGAGACCCAGTACTTC
TRBJ2-5,.,TRBV11-2,.,CASSATGDQETQYF,TGTGCCAGCAGCGCCACGGGAGATCAGGAGACCCAGTACTTC
TRBJ1-1,.,TRBV4-1,TRBD1,CASSQEIRNRGTEAFF,TGCGCCAGCAGCCAAGAGATAAGAAACAGGGGCACTGAAGCTTTCTTT
TRBJ1-5,.,TRBV18,TRBD1,CASSPTGQVPNQPQHF,TGTGCCAGCTCACCAACAGGACAGGTCCCCAATCAGCCCCAGCATTTT
TRBJ2-1,once,TRBV5-8,.,CASSFNYNEQFF,TGTGCCAGCAGCTTCAATTACAATGAGCAGTTCTTC
TRBJ1-1,.,TRBV6-5,.,CASSYPQGTEAFF,TGTGCCAGCAGTTACCCCCAGGGCACTGAAGCTTTCTTT
TRBJ2-5,.,TRBV2,TRBD2,CASKTGTSGETQYF,TGTGCCAGCAAGACCGGGACTAGTGGAGAGACCCAGTACTTC
TRBJ2-2,.,TRBV18,.,CASSPRSETGELFF,TGTGCCAGCTCACCACGTTCAGAAACCGGGGAGCTGTTTTTT
TRBJ2-7,.,TRBV11-2,.,CASRGVGGWYEQYF,TGTGCCAGCCGAGGGGTGGGAGGCTGGTACGAGCAGTACTTC
TRBJ2-7,.,TRBV5-6,TRBD1,CASSLGGPDRGEQYF,TGTGCCAGCAGCTTGGGGGGGCCGGACAGGGGCGAGCAGTACTTC
TRBJ2-1,once,TRBV7-9,TRBD2,CASSFLAGAANEQFF,TGTGCCAGCAGCTTTCTAGCGGGAGCCGCCAATGAGCAGTTCTTC
TRBJ2-7,.,TRBV14,TRBD1,CASSQVVSKRGRGLYEQYF,TGTGCCAGCAGCCAAGTTGTTTCGAAAAGGGGGCGAGGGTTATACGAGCAGTACTTC
TRBJ2-7,.,TRBV7-2,TRBD1,CASSLGTGRGEQYF,TGTGCCAGCAGCTTAGGGACAGGGCGAGGAGAGCAGTACTTC
TRBJ2-2,.,TRBV28,TRBD1,CASSPQTGRLAQVVGELFF,TGTGCCAGCAGTCCCCAGACAGGGCGGCTAGCTCAGGTAGTTGGGGAGCTGTTTTTT
TRBJ2-2,.,TRBV4-1,TRBD2,CASSHGLAGGTTGELFF,TGCGCCAGCAGCCACGGACTAGCGGGAGGCACGACCGGGGAGCTGTTTTTT
TRBJ2-1,.,TRBV27,TRBD2,CASSLRPGLAFDNEQFF,TGTGCCAGCAGTTTACGCCCAGGACTAGCGTTCGACAATGAGCAGTTCTTC
TRBJ2-7,few,TRBV10-3,.,CAISGLINSYEQYF,TGTGCCATCAGTGGACTCATAAACTCCTACGAGCAGTACTTC
TRBJ2-2,few,TRBV14,TRBD1,CASSQQGATGELFF,TGTGCCAGCAGCCAACAGGGGGCCACCGGGGAGCTGTTTTTT
TRBJ1-5,.,TRBV15,.,CATSRDLGDYNQPQHF,TGTGCCACCAGCAGAGATCTAGGGGATTATAATCAGCCCCAGCATTTT
TRBJ1-4,.,TRBV9,.,CASSGVGNEKLFF,TGTGCCAGCTCCGGAGTTGGGAATGAAAAACTGTTTTTT
TRBJ2-7,.,TRBV10-2,.,CASSESTAYEQYF,TGCGCCAGCAGTGAGTCTACTGCCTACGAGCAGTACTTC
TRBJ2-7,.,TRBV7-9,TRBD1,CASSQRQGSVHEQYF,TGTGCCAGCAGCCAGCGACAGGGTTCTGTCCACGAGCAGTACTTC
TRBJ2-3,few,TRBV27,TRBD1,CASSYRDSTDTQYF,TGTGCCAGCAGTTACCGGGACAGTACAGATACGCAGTATTTT
TRBJ2-1,.,TRBV5-1,.,CASRLDLYNEQFF,TGCGCCAGCAGACTAGACTTATACAATGAGCAGTTCTTC
TRBJ1-4,.,TRBV13,.,CASSFQQDPEKLFF,TGTGCCAGCAGCTTTCAACAGGACCCTGAAAAACTGTTTTTT
TRBJ2-1,.,TRBV7-9,TRBD2,CASSPGLAGYNEQFF,TGTGCCAGCAGCCCCGGACTAGCGGGGTACAATGAGCAGTTCTTC
TRBJ2-2,.,TRBV15,TRBD2,CATSRGTSGRAQELFF,TGTGCCACCAGCAGAGGGACTAGCGGGAGGGCCCAGGAACTGTTTTTT
TRBJ1-2,.,TRBV2,.,CASSPAGVYGYTF,TGTGCCAGCAGTCCAGCGGGGGTTTATGGCTACACCTTC
TRBJ2-1,.,TRBV11-2,TRBD1,CASSSTGGEQFF,TGTGCCAGCAGCTCCACAGGGGGCGAGCAGTTCTTC
TRBJ1-5,.,TRBV2,.,CASSEANQPQHF,TGTGCCAGCAGTGAGGCCAATCAGCCCCAGCATTTT
TRBJ2-3,.,TRBV11-2,TRBD1,CASSRDRGDTQYF,TGTGCCAGCAGCCGGGACAGGGGAGATACGCAGTATTTT
TRBJ1-2,.,TRBV5-4,.,CASSSYDGYTF,TGTGCCAGCAGCTCCTATGATGGCTACACCTTC
TRBJ2-7,.,TRBV10-3,.,CAISEPGVGDYEQYF,TGTGCCATCAGTGAGCCAGGAGTCGGGGACTACGAGCAGTACTTC
TRBJ2-7,once,TRBV7-9,.,CASSLVAGVYEQYF,TGTGCCAGCAGCTTAGTTGCAGGGGTCTACGAGCAGTACTTC
TRBJ2-7,.,TRBV7-9,.,CASSMPDRASAYEQYF,TGTGCCAGCAGCATGCCCGACAGAGCCTCGGCCTACGAGCAGTACTTC
TRBJ1-6,.,TRBV5-1,TRBD1,CASSPGGSNSPLHF,TGCGCCAGCAGCCCAGGGGGCTCGAATTCACCCCTCCACTTT
TRBJ1-5,.,TRBV5-6,.,CASSFGRGTQGNQPQHF,TGTGCCAGCAGCTTCGGTAGGGGCACTCAAGGGAATCAGCCCCAGCATTTT
TRBJ2-1,.,TRBV30,TRBD2,CAWRWPGGPHNEQFF,TGTGCCTGGAGGTGGCCGGGAGGCCCCCACAATGAGCAGTTCTTC
TRBJ2-7,.,TRBV5-1,.,CASSLGVGAVHEQYF,TGCGCCAGCAGCTTGGGAGTGGGGGCCGTCCACGAGCAGTACTTC
TRBJ1-1,.,TRBV6-5,.,CASSAEGWITEAFF,TGTGCCAGCAGTGCAGAGGGTTGGATCACTGAAGCTTTCTTT
TRBJ2-3,.,TRBV28,.,CASSRGAEDTQYF,TGTGCCAGCTCTCGGGGGGCGGAAGATACGCAGTATTTT
TRBJ1-1,.,TRBV6-5,.,CATRTIKNTEAFF,TGTGCCACCAGGACAATCAAGAACACTGAAGCTTTCTTT
TRBJ2-1,few,TRBV27,TRBD2,CASSLSPGLAGVNEQFF,TGTGCCAGCAGTTTATCTCCGGGACTAGCGGGAGTGAATGAGCAGTTCTTC